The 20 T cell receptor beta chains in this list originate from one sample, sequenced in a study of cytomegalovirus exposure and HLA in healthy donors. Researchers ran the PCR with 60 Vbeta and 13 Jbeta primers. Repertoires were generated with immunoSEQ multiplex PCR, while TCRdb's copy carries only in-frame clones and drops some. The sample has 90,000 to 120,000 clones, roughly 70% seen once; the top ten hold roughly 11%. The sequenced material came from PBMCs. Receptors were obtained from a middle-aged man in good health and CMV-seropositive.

CDR3 region: CAWSARGYGYTF. The CDR3 bases are TGTGCCTGGAGTGCCAGGGGCTATGGCTACACCTTC. V usage is TRBV30 and J usage is TRBJ1-2, with a tentative D call TRBD1 (6 bases). Germline values: CDR1 GTSNPN, CDR2 SVGIG (reference sequence). V gave up 1 base and J gave up 4 bases, with 7 bases separating them. The CDR3 sequence is 12 residues long. The variable domain in full, completed from reference TRBV30 and TRBJ1-2, reads SQTIHQWPATLVQPVGSPLSLECTVEGTSNPNLYWYRQAAGRGLQLLFYSVGIGQISSEVPQNLSASRPQDRQFILSSKKLLLSDSGFYLCAWSARGYGYTFGSGTRLTVV.

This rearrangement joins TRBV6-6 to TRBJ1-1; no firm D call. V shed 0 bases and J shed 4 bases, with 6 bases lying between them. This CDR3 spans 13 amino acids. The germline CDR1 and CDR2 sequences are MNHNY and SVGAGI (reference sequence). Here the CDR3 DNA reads TGTGCCAGCAGTTACTCGAGCACCACTGAAGCTTTCTTT. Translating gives CASSYSSTTEAFF.

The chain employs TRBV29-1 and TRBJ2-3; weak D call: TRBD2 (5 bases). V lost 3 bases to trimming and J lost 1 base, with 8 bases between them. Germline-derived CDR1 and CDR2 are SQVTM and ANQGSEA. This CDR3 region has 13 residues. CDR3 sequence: CSVDERGTDTQYF. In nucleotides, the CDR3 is TGCAGCGTTGATGAGAGGGGCACAGATACGCAGTATTTT.

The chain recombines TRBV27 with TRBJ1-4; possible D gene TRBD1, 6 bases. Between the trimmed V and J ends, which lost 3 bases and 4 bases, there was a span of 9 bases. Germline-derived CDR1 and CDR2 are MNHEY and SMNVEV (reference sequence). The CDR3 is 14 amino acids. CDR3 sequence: CASSLGANNEKLFF. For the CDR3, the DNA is TGTGCCAGCAGTTTGGGGGCCAATAATGAAAAACTGTTTTTT.

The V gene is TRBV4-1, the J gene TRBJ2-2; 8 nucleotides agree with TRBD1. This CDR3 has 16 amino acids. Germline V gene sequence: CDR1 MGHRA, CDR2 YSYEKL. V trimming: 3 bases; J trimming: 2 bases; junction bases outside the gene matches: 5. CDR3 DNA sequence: TGCGCCAGCAGCCAGAGGACAGGGCGTAACACCGGGGAGCTGTTTTTT. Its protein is CASSQRTGRNTGELFF.

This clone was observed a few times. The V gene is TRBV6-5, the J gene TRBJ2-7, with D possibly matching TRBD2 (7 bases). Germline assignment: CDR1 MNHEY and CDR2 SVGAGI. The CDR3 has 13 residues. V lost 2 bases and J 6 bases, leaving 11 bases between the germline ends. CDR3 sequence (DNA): TGTGCCAGCAGTTACAGGCGGGGGCGCGAGCAGTACTTC. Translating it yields CASSYRRGREQYF.

CDR3 in DNA: TGTGCCAGCAGCTTAGGCCAGAACTATGGCTACACCTTC. Its protein is CASSLGQNYGYTF. The V gene is TRBV11-2, the J gene TRBJ1-2; D unresolved. This CDR3 is built from 13 residues. Germline-derived CDR1 and CDR2 are SGHAT and FQNNGV. Deletions cut 1 base from V and 2 bases from J, with 5 bases between.

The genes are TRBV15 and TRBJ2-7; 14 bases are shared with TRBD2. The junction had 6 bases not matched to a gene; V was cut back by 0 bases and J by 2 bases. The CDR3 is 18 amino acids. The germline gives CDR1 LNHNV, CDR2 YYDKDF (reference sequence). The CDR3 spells CATSRDEATSGRAYEQYF. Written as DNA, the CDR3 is TGTGCCACCAGCAGAGACGAAGCGACTAGCGGGAGGGCCTACGAGCAGTACTTC.

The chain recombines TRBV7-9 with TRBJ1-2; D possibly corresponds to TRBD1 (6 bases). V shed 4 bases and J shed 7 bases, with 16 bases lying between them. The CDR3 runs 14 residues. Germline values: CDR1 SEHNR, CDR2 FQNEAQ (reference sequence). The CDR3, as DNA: TGTGCCAGCAGCTCGGGCCAGGGGCGCAGTGGCTACACCTTC. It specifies CASSSGQGRSGYTF. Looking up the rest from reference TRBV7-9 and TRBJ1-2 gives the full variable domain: DTGVSQNPRHKITKRGQNVTFRCDPISEHNRLYWYRQTLGQGPEFLTYFQNEAQLEKSRLLSDRFSAERPKGSFSTLEIQRTEQGDSAMYLCASSSGQGRSGYTFGSGTRLTVV.

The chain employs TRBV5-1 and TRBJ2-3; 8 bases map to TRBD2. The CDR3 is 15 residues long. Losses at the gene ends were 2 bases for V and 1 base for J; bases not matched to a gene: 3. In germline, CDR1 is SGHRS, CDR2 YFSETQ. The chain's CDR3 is CASSFASGRTDTQYF. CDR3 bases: TGCGCCAGCAGCTTCGCTAGCGGGCGCACAGATACGCAGTATTTT. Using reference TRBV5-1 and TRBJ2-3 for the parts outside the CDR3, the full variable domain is KAGVTQTPRYLIKTRGQQVTLSCSPISGHRSVSWYQQTPGQGLQFLFEYFSETQRNKGNFPGRFSGRQFSNSRSEMNVSTLELGDSALYLCASSFASGRTDTQYFGPGTRLTVL.

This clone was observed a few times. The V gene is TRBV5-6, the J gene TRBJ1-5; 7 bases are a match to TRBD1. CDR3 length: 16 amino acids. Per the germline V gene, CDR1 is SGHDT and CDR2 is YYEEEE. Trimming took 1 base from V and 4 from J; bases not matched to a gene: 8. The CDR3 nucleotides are TGTGCCAGCAGCTTGAAGCGACAGGGCCGGAATCAGCCCCAGCATTTT. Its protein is CASSLKRQGRNQPQHF.

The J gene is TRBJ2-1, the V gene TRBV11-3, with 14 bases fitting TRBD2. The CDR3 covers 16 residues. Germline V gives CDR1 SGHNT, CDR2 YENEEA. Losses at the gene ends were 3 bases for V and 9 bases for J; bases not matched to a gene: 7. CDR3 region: CASSFGTSGSSGEQFF. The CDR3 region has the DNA TGTGCCAGCAGCTTTGGGACTAGCGGGAGTTCGGGTGAGCAGTTCTTC.

CDR3 sequence (DNA): TGTGCCAGCAGGAGGGGGACCTACGAGCAGTACTTC. Translating it yields CASRRGTYEQYF. This chain connects TRBV28 to TRBJ2-7, with D perhaps matching TRBD1 (6 bases). The CDR3 extends over 12 amino acids. Germline CDR1 is MDHEN and CDR2 is SYDVKM. Trimming left V 6 bases short and J 2 bases short, with 8 bases between. The whole variable domain, filled in from reference TRBV28 and TRBJ2-7, reads DVKVTQSSRYLVKRTGEKVFLECVQDMDHENMFWYRQDPGLGLRLIYFSYDVKMKEKGDIPEGYSVSREKKERFSLILESASTNQTSMYLCASRRGTYEQYFGPGTRLTVT.

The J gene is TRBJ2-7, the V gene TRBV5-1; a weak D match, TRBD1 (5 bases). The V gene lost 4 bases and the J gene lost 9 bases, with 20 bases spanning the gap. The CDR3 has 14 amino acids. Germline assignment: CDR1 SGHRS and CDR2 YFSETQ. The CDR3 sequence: CASSPSDGSTGQYV. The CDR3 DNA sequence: TGCGCCAGCAGCCCTTCGGACGGTTCTACAGGGCAGTACGTC.

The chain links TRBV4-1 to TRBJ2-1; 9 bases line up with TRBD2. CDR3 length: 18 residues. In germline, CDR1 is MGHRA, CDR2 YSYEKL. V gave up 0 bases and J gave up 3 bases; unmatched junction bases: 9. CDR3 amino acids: CASSQDSAREGRYNEQFF. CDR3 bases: TGCGCCAGCAGCCAAGATTCGGCGCGGGAGGGCCGCTACAATGAGCAGTTCTTC.

The CDR3 coding sequence is TGTGCCAGCAGCCAAGGGTACAGCAACTCCTACGAGCAGTACTTC. Residues: CASSQGYSNSYEQYF. This chain joins TRBV4-2 and TRBJ2-7; unclear D gene. V was shortened by 1 base and J by 0 bases, with 10 bases between the two germline ends. The CDR3 is 15 residues long. Germline values: CDR1 LGHNA, CDR2 YNFKEQ.

The CDR3 DNA is TGTGCCAGCAGTAACTCGAACTACGAGCAGTACGTC. This sequence encodes CASSNSNYEQYV. The gene calls are TRBV6-1 and TRBJ2-7, with D unclear. The CDR3 has 12 residues. V lost 5 bases, J lost 3 bases, and 8 bases lay in between. Germline CDR1 and CDR2: MNHNS and SASEGT.

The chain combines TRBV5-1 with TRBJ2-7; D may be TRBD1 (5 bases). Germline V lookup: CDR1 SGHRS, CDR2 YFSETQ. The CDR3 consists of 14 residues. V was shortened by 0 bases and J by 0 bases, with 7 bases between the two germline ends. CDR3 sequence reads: CASSLAQGSYEQYV. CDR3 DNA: TGCGCCAGCAGCTTGGCCCAGGGCTCCTACGAGCAGTACGTC.

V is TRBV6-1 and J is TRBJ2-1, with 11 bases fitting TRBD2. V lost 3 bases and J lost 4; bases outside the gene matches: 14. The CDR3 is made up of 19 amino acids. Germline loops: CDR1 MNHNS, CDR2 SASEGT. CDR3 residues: CASSEIGTSGLRVYNEQFF. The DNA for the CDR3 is TGTGCCAGCAGTGAGATCGGGACTAGCGGCCTTCGGGTTTACAATGAGCAGTTCTTC.

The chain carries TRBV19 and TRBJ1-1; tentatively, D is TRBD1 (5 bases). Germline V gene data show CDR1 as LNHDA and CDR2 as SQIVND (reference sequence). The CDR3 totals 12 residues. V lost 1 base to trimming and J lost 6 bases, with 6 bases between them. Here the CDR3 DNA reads TGTGCCAGTAGTATAGCCAGGGCTGAAGCTTTCTTT. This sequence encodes CASSIARAEAFF.